This T cell receptor beta chain comes out of a study of identical twins (dated by TCRdb to the mid-2010s). Context from the whole study: To test whether fetal clonotypes persist, this study deep-sequenced TCR alpha and beta repertoires from monozygotic twins, from unrelated adults of various ages, and from cord blood. Replicate twin experiments were performed at different times using different library preparation protocols to rule out contamination.

This clonotype was recorded a few times. Its cognate antigen has yet to be identified. No much larger clone exists at a distance of one base, and base qualities are not known. What the study reported, not specific to this receptor: Zero-insertion analyses could be partly confounded by invariant T cells such as MAIT and iNKT, though diverse VJ usage argued against such confounding for most clonotypes. Compared with coincidental sharing between unrelated individuals, out-of-frame TCR alpha sequences shared between twins had an excess of sequences with low generation probability. Abundant cord blood beta clonotypes carried fewer insertions; young adult naive repertoires showed a weaker similar trend, while memory repertoires showed none. Because the same donors could not be followed over many years, the conclusions relied on cross-sectional statistical analysis. Out-of-frame TCR alpha sharing in monozygotic twins was systematically underestimated by recombination models, whereas sharing between unrelated individuals was in agreement with the recombination models. In beta out-of-frame sequences, excess twin sharing was weaker, because having fewer shared sequences lowered the signal-to-noise ratio.

Only healthy Caucasian donors were included. Three pairs of female monozygotic twins, all aged roughly 18 to 29 years, made up the twin cohort. RNA for TCR libraries was isolated from peripheral blood mononuclear cells. V lost 2 bases and J lost 4 bases, and the count of bases not matched to a germline gene is 9. CDR1 WSHSY and CDR2 SAAADI were looked up in the germline V gene. Reading from cysteine to phenylalanine, the CDR3 counts 17 amino acids. The DNA shown is the 51-base CDR3, in frame from base 1. The library was made by 5' RACE. The listed sequencing device is Illumina HiSeq 2000. A universal primer binding site was introduced by template switching, and a unique molecular identifier was present in the final cDNA, enabling accurate counting of TCR cDNA molecules. Specific primers in the conserved constant-segment region were used to synthesize first-strand cDNA for TCR alpha and beta chains. To control for contamination, every cDNA library carried two barcodes: a SMART-Mk sample barcode plus Illumina barcodes. Two successive PCR steps introduced TruSeq adapter sequences along with Illumina sample barcodes. TCR alpha and beta cDNA libraries were sequenced on the Illumina HiSeq platform with custom primers. The source study handled its data this way. MiGEC processed the raw reads to extract unique molecular identifiers, while MiXCR was used to determine the CDR3 positions. Recombination models were inferred per individual with the repgenHMM and IGoR tools using an EM algorithm. The tcR package in R was used for shared clonotype analysis, with sharing normalized by the product of cloneset sizes. To study raw recombination without the effects of thymic and clonal selection, out-of-frame nonproductive sequences were analyzed. Using fastp trimming at Q25 and MiXCR clonotype assembly, TCRdb reanalyzed the public sequencing data and kept in-frame beta chains. Every entry covers one CDR3 protein and lists the most common genes and DNA from its rows. It is TCRdb's table, rather than the study itself, that gives the V and J calls and clone size. Counted in this sample were around 680,000 distinct CDR3 sequences; about 9.4% of them appeared once. Roughly 0.9% of the sample rests with the top ten.

The same data also contributed to another study, on yellow fever vaccine responses in identical twins. The second paper states: According to the authors, the vaccine-induced T cell response in identical twins seemed to be partly convergent and partly specific to each individual. Focusing on identical twins, the study followed the T cell clones that responded to the vaccine, and did so with precision.

The sample taken for sequencing was PBMCs. The chain links TRBV10-2 with TRBJ2-3; 10 nucleotides in the junction match TRBD2. The clonotype comes from a young woman in good health. The CDR3 region: CASSEPTLAGVADTQYF. At the DNA level, the sequence is TGCGCCAGCAGTGAGCCGACGCTAGCGGGAGTCGCAGATACGCAGTATTTT.